This passage covers 21 T cell receptor beta chains from one sample sequenced in a study of post-analysis software for immune sequencing data. Broader study findings: Patients had higher frequencies than controls of about five TRBV segments, including TRBV5-6, TRBV5-1 and TRBV20-1.

Unique molecular identifiers were carried by the TCR beta cDNA libraries. Via MiXCR, TCRdb re-called the PCR reads, giving one row per CDR3 protein. The table has fewer than 850,000 distinct CDR3 sequences, 25% to 30% seen once. These receptors' targets are unknown. Source material: blood. The source is a girl aged 10 to 17 with multiple sclerosis.

J is TRBJ1-1 and V is TRBV9; a possible D gene is TRBD1 (5 bases). The V gene's germline CDR1 is SGDLS and CDR2 YYNGEE. The V end lost 0 bases, the J end lost 3 bases, and 12 bases lay between the germline ends. The CDR3 loop spans 15 amino acids. The CDR3 reads CASSVVSQGDTEAFF. As DNA, the CDR3 is TGTGCCAGCAGCGTAGTCTCCCAGGGTGACACTGAAGCTTTCTTT.

The J gene is TRBJ2-7, the V gene TRBV5-4; D is perhaps TRBD2 (6 bases). Germline CDR1 is SGHNT and CDR2 is YYREEE (reference sequence). The CDR3 totals 13 residues. The V end lost 4 bases, the J end lost 3 bases, and 11 bases lay between the germline ends. The CDR3, as DNA: TGTGCCAGCAGCCGGGGGATCAGCTACGAGCAGTACTTC. This translates into CASSRGISYEQYF.

In regard to this clonotype: Possible read error: a much larger clone is one base away. The chain combines TRBV29-1 with TRBJ1-6; D is unclear. This CDR3 spans 13 amino acids. Germline V CDR1 and CDR2: SQVTM, ANQGSEA. The CDR3 DNA follows: TGCAGCGTTGAGGAAAGCTATGATTCACCCCTCCACTTT. It is translated as CSVEESYDSPLHF. The full variable domain, rest sourced from reference TRBV29-1 and TRBJ1-6, is SAVISQKPSRDICQRGTSLTIQCQVDSQVTMMFWYRQQPGQSLTLIATANQGSEATYESGFVIDKFPISRPNLTFSTLTVSNMSPEDSSIYLCSVEESYDSPLHFGNGTRLTVT.

The chain links TRBV10-3 to TRBJ2-3; 11 positions match TRBD2. The CDR3 runs 14 residues. Losses at the gene ends were 6 bases for V and 5 bases for J; bases not matched to a gene: 4. Germline-derived CDR1 and CDR2 are ENHRY and SYGVKD. The CDR3 protein is CAIRLAGERDTQYF. The CDR3 nucleotides are TGTGCCATCAGACTAGCGGGGGAGAGAGATACGCAGTATTTT.

Only a few counts were recorded for this clonotype. The chain joins TRBV7-2 to TRBJ1-5; 8 bases are a match to TRBD1. This CDR3 contains 15 residues. From germline, CDR1 is SGHTA and CDR2 FQGNSA. Unmatched junction bases numbered 7, after V lost 3 bases and J lost 6 bases. The CDR3 DNA reads TGTGCCAGCAGCTTCGGACAGGGAGTTAGTCAGCCCCAGCATTTT. It translates to CASSFGQGVSQPQHF.

The chain links TRBV6-4 to TRBJ2-1; 10 bases map to TRBD2. Germline values: CDR1 MRHNA, CDR2 SNTAGT. The CDR3 spans 15 residues. The ends lost 2 bases at V and 8 bases at J; junction bases unmatched: 6. The DNA for the CDR3 is TGTGCCAGCAGTGACAAGCGGGAGGGCCCCGATGAGCAGTTCTTC. Protein product: CASSDKREGPDEQFF.

The rearrangement joins TRBV12-3 or TRBV12-4 to TRBJ2-3, with TRBD1 identical over 11 bases. CDR3 length: 16 residues. The ends lost 6 bases at V and 6 bases at J; junction bases unmatched: 11. CDR3 coding DNA: TGTGCCAGCAGACCGGCCGGGACAGGGGGACCTGATACGCAGTATTTT. The encoded protein is CASRPAGTGGPDTQYF.

In the case of this clonotype: An end of the junction differs from the germline gene, which may be a read error. The gene calls are TRBV24-1 and TRBJ2-1; weak D call: TRBD2 (5 bases). The CDR3 contains 13 residues. Germline CDR1 KGHDR, CDR2 SFDVKD. This CDR3 reads CATSDITSNEQVF. CDR3 DNA sequence: TGTGCCACCAGTGATATCACTAGTAATGAGCAGGTCTTC.

This chain connects TRBV24-1 to TRBJ2-2; D uncertain. V lost 7 bases and J lost 8, with 10 bases in between. The CDR3 is made up of 12 amino acids. Germline CDR1 reads KGHDR; CDR2 reads SFDVKD. This chain's CDR3 is CATSFRSGELFF. CDR3 in DNA: TGTGCCACCAGCTTCAGGTCTGGGGAGCTGTTTTTT.

This clonotype has just a few counts. This chain links TRBV9 with TRBJ1-6, with D possibly matching TRBD1 (6 bases). V was pared by 0 bases and J by 10 bases, with 11 bases between. CDR1 is SGDLS, CDR2 YYNGEE, per germline. The CDR3 sequence is 14 residues long. The DNA of the CDR3 is TGTGCCAGCAGCGTAGGGGGGCTCGGGTCACCCCTCCACTTT. It codes for CASSVGGLGSPLHF.

This chain connects TRBV7-2 to TRBJ2-1; D ambiguous. This CDR3 is built from 12 residues. V was shortened by 5 bases and J by 10 bases, with 12 bases between the two germline ends. From germline, CDR1 is SGHTA and CDR2 FQGNSA. The CDR3 spells CASSVRLAEQFF. The CDR3 DNA sequence: TGTGCCAGCAGCGTCCGACTGGCCGAGCAGTTCTTC.

V is TRBV2 and J is TRBJ2-5, with TRBD2 identical over 12 bases. The end of the DNA is better explained by TRBJ2-7, so the J call may be wrong. CDR3 size: 14 residues. Germline V gene sequence: CDR1 SNHLY, CDR2 FYNNEI. CDR3 loop: CASASGRGSREQYF. In nucleotides, the CDR3 is TGTGCCAGCGCTAGCGGGAGGGGGTCCCGCGAGCAGTACTTC.

The rearrangement joins TRBV20-1 to TRBJ2-3; TRBD1 is a possible D gene (6 bases). CDR3 length: 13 residues. Deletions cut 6 bases from V and 5 bases from J, with 15 bases between. Looked up from germline, CDR1 is DFQATT and CDR2 is SNEGSKA (reference sequence). The CDR3 nucleotides read TGCAGTGCCGACGGGACATATCAAGATACGCAGTATTTT. This sequence encodes CSADGTYQDTQYF.

The V and J genes are TRBV3-1 and TRBJ2-1, with TRBD2 matching 12 bases. Germline CDR1 is LGHDT and CDR2 is YNNKEL (reference sequence). The CDR3 totals 16 residues. The J segment lost 6 bases and the V segment lost 5 bases, leaving 8 bases of the junction unmatched. The CDR3 DNA reads as TGTGCCAGCAGCGCTAGCGGGGGGGCCTGGGCCAATGAGCAGTTCTTC. Translation gives CASSASGGAWANEQFF.

The DNA for the CDR3 is TGTGCCAGCAGCCAATTCGGACAGGGAGTCAATCAGCCCCAGCATTTT. Its translation: CASSQFGQGVNQPQHF. This sequence joins TRBV3-1 and TRBJ1-5; 8 positions match TRBD1. The CDR3 extends over 16 amino acids. Per the germline V gene, CDR1 is LGHDT and CDR2 is YNNKEL (reference sequence). Trimming took 2 bases from V and 3 from J; bases not matched to a gene: 6.

The table lists this clonotype with a few counts. The chain uses TRBV20-1 and TRBJ1-4; 7 nucleotides match TRBD1. The CDR3 has 16 residues. The junction had 9 bases not matched to a gene; V was cut back by 5 bases and J by 0 bases. CDR1 DFQATT and CDR2 SNEGSKA come from the germline V gene (reference sequence). The CDR3 loop is CSALYRGGSTNEKLFF. In DNA, the CDR3 is TGCAGTGCTCTCTACAGGGGAGGGTCAACTAATGAAAAACTGTTTTTT.

This clonotype turned up a few times. The chain is built from TRBV27 and TRBJ2-3; D assignment may be TRBD1 or TRBD2 (6 bases each). The CDR3 runs to 13 residues. V lost 7 bases, J lost 5 bases, and 13 bases lay in between. CDR1 and CDR2 from the germline V gene are MNHEY and SMNVEV (reference sequence). In DNA, the CDR3 is TGTGCCAGCATTAGCGGAGGGGGAGATACGCAGTATTTT. Translation: CASISGGGDTQYF.

The rearrangement links TRBV20-1 to TRBJ2-7, with D perhaps matching TRBD2 (5 bases). CDR3 length: 14 residues. The germline V gene has CDR1 DFQATT and CDR2 SNEGSKA (reference sequence). Trimming took off 0 bases at V and 1 base at J, with 10 bases between the two ends. The CDR3 here is CSARDYLASYEQYF. Here the CDR3 DNA reads TGCAGTGCTAGAGATTATCTAGCTTCCTACGAGCAGTACTTC.

This CDR3 reads CASSQEREGYTF. The CDR3 DNA follows: TGTGCCAGCTCACAGGAACGGGAGGGCTACACCTTC. The chain carries TRBV18 and TRBJ1-2; D gene ambiguous. The CDR3 length is 12 residues. From germline, CDR1 is KGHSH and CDR2 LQKENI. Trimming removed 4 bases at V and 8 bases at J, with 11 bases between. Supplemented by reference TRBV18 and TRBJ1-2, the full variable domain reads NAGVMQNPRHLVRRRGQEARLRCSPMKGHSHVYWYRQLPEEGLKFMVYLQKENIIDESGMPKERFSAEFPKEGPSILRIQQVVRGDSAAYFCASSQEREGYTFGSGTRLTVV.

This clonotype showed up just a few times. The genes are TRBV7-2 and TRBJ2-3; D is undetermined. Trimming cost V 1 base and J 2 bases, with 10 bases left between them. Germline CDR1 SGHTA, CDR2 FQGNSA. This CDR3 comprises 15 residues. CDR3 sequence: CASSLVGKPTDTQYF. The CDR3 DNA sequence: TGTGCCAGCAGCTTAGTGGGCAAGCCCACAGATACGCAGTATTTT.

This clonotype was seen a few times. The chain joins TRBV28 to TRBJ1-5; D is unresolved. Trimming took off 6 bases at V and 9 bases at J, with 24 bases between the two ends. This CDR3 contains 16 residues. Germline CDR1 is MDHEN and CDR2 is SYDVKM. The DNA of the CDR3 is TGTGCCAGCAGAACCCCCGGTGGGCCGGCCTCGGGGCCCCAGCATTTT. Protein sequence: CASRTPGGPASGPQHF.